The 23 T cell receptor beta chains given below trace back to one sample, sequenced in a study of blood T cell repertoires in COVID-19. The table came from immunoSEQ multiplex PCR; TCRdb's copy has only in-frame clones and leaves some out. Altogether about 200,000 clones are present, roughly 82% being singletons, with the ten largest covering under 6.5%. Material: PBMCs or T cells enriched from blood (not recorded which). The receptor set was obtained from a woman aged 55-69 years with acute COVID-19.

The V gene is TRBV6-1, the J gene TRBJ2-1, with 11 bases fitting TRBD2. J lost 2 bases, V lost 2 bases, and 2 bases had no gene match. CDR1 MNHNS and CDR2 SASEGT come from the germline V gene. The length of the CDR3 is 16 residues. The CDR3 bases are TGTGCCAGCAGTGAATCACTAGCGGGGGCCTACAATGAGCAGTTCTTC. It translates to CASSESLAGAYNEQFF.

The chain uses TRBV28 and TRBJ2-1; TRBD2 matches 9 bases. With 5 bases clipped from V and 5 bases from J, the junction kept 7 bases outside the gene matches. Germline V gene data show CDR1 as MDHEN and CDR2 as SYDVKM. There are 15 residues in the CDR3. The CDR3 coding sequence is TGTGCCAGCAGTACCAGCGGGAGGAAGCACAATGAGCAGTTCTTC. It is translated as CASSTSGRKHNEQFF.

CDR3: CASSIPLEAGKLSSYEQYF. As DNA, the CDR3 is TGTGCCAGTAGTATCCCCCTCGAAGCGGGAAAACTATCCTCCTACGAGCAGTACTTC. This sequence joins TRBV19 and TRBJ2-7; the match to TRBD2 covers 7 bases. Trimming removed 3 bases from V and 0 bases from J; junction bases left unmatched: 17. Germline CDR1 reads LNHDA; CDR2 reads SQIVND (reference sequence). The CDR3 spans 19 residues.

The rearrangement links TRBV19 to TRBJ1-2; D may be TRBD1 (5 bases). CDR1 and CDR2 from the germline V gene are LNHDA and SQIVND (reference sequence). This CDR3 is 12 amino acids long. Trimming shortened V by 6 bases and J by 8 bases, and 13 bases separated the two germline ends. The CDR3 DNA sequence: TGTGCCAGTAGATACCTTCAGGGAGGCTACACCTTC. Translated, it gives CASRYLQGGYTF.

The genes are TRBV9 and TRBJ1-1; no reliable D call. CDR3 length: 13 amino acids. Trimming shortened V by 1 base and J by 10 bases, and 14 bases separated the two germline ends. CDR1 is SGDLS, CDR2 YYNGEE, per germline. The CDR3 spells CASSVTPAAGAFF. CDR3 nucleotides: TGTGCCAGCAGCGTAACCCCAGCGGCTGGAGCTTTCTTT.

V usage is TRBV5-8 and J usage is TRBJ2-7; 7 bases fit TRBD2. V shed 0 bases and J 7 bases; nucleotides not matched to a gene: 4. There are 13 residues in the CDR3. Germline CDR1 reads SGHTS; CDR2 reads YDEGEE. CDR3 residues: CASSLGTGGEQYV. CDR3 nucleotides: TGTGCCAGCAGCTTGGGAACGGGAGGAGAGCAGTACGTC.

V gene TRBV5-1 combines with J gene TRBJ1-4; 7 positions agree with TRBD1. In germline, CDR1 is SGHRS, CDR2 YFSETQ. V lost 4 bases and J lost 5; bases outside the gene matches: 8. CDR3 length: 15 amino acids. The CDR3 nucleotides are TGCGCCAGCAGCCAAACAGGGGCCACCAATGAAAAACTGTTTTTT. Translating gives CASSQTGATNEKLFF.

This rearrangement joins TRBV24-1 to TRBJ2-3; D is perhaps TRBD2 (7 bases). V shed 1 base and J shed 3 bases, with 13 bases lying between them. This CDR3 contains 16 residues. Germline CDR1 is KGHDR and CDR2 is SFDVKD. Written as DNA, the CDR3 is TGTGCCACCAGTGATTTAGGGGGGGCAGGTACAGATACGCAGTATTTT. Translating it yields CATSDLGGAGTDTQYF.

The chain links TRBV30 to TRBJ1-5; D not certain. This CDR3 has 14 amino acids. V was shortened by 2 bases and J by 6 bases, with 14 bases between the two germline ends. Looked up from germline, CDR1 is GTSNPN and CDR2 is SVGIG (reference sequence). CDR3 sequence: CAWSSLVASQPQHF. In nucleotides, the CDR3 is TGTGCCTGGAGTTCCCTTGTAGCAAGTCAGCCCCAGCATTTT.

CDR3 sequence reads: CASSIQGASVTEAFF. DNA for the CDR3: TGTGCCAGTAGTATACAGGGGGCAAGTGTCACTGAAGCTTTCTTT. The V call is TRBV19, the J call TRBJ1-1, with 8 bases lining up with TRBD1. J was trimmed by 4 bases and V by 2 bases; bases with no gene match: 6. This CDR3 region has 15 residues. Germline V gives CDR1 LNHDA, CDR2 SQIVND (reference sequence).

The chain is built from TRBV6-5 and TRBJ2-2; 10 positions match TRBD2. Germline V gene sequence: CDR1 MNHEY, CDR2 SVGAGI. The CDR3 runs to 15 residues. The J segment lost 6 bases and the V segment lost 3 bases, leaving 4 bases of the junction unmatched. CDR3 in DNA: TGTGCCAGCAGTTATTCAGCGGGGGGGCCCGGGGAGCTGTTTTTT. Amino acids: CASSYSAGGPGELFF.

The J gene is TRBJ2-3, the V gene TRBV24-1; TRBD1 might be the D (5 bases). Looked up from germline, CDR1 is KGHDR and CDR2 is SFDVKD. The CDR3 extends over 16 amino acids. The ends were cut back, 7 bases at V and 2 bases at J, with 18 bases in the middle. CDR3 sequence reads: CATSWGQKKSTDTQYF. CDR3 DNA: TGTGCCACCAGCTGGGGCCAGAAAAAATCCACAGATACGCAGTATTTT.

This rearrangement joins TRBV18 to TRBJ2-5, with D perhaps matching TRBD1 (7 bases). CDR3 length equals 14 residues. V was trimmed by 4 bases and J by 3 bases, leaving 12 bases between them. From germline, CDR1 is KGHSH and CDR2 LQKENI. Here the CDR3 reads CASSRRGTEETQYF. The CDR3 coding sequence is TGTGCCAGCTCACGGAGGGGGACAGAAGAGACCCAGTACTTC.

The chain employs TRBV12-3 or TRBV12-4 and TRBJ2-1, with 7 bases fitting TRBD1. V lost 6 bases and J lost 14; bases outside the gene matches: 10. The CDR3 is made up of 12 amino acids. CDR3 protein: CASRETGAWEFF. The CDR3 nucleotides read TGTGCCAGCAGGGAAACAGGGGCTTGGGAGTTCTTC.

J is TRBJ1-2 and V is TRBV16; TRBD1 might be the D (5 bases). CDR1 and CDR2 from the germline V gene are KGHSY and FQNENV. Trimming cost V 4 bases and J 3 bases, with 15 bases left between them. This CDR3 region has 15 residues. The CDR3 protein is CASSPGTPGDYGYTF. CDR3 sequence (DNA): TGTGCCAGCAGCCCCGGGACCCCGGGGGACTATGGCTACACCTTC.

This clone has more than one count but fewer than ten. This chain uses TRBV5-1 with TRBJ1-1; a possible D gene is TRBD1 (6 bases). The length of the CDR3 is 15 residues. CDR1 is SGHRS and CDR2 is YFSETQ in the germline V gene. The V end was cut by 1 base, the J end by 6 bases, with 16 bases between. The DNA of the CDR3 is TGCGCCAGCAGCTTGACCGCACAGGGAGTTGCTGAAGCTTTCTTT. Translated, it gives CASSLTAQGVAEAFF.

The chain has TRBV21-1 and TRBJ2-5; the table's D call, TRBD2, was not checked against the DNA. TRBV21-1 is an annotated pseudogene. The length of the CDR3 is 13 residues. CDR3 in DNA: TGTGCCAGCAGTCAGGAGCCGGGGAGGACCCAGTACTTC. Amino acid sequence: CASSQEPGRTQYF.

The table lists this clone with a count of one. CDR3 in DNA: TGTGCCAGCTCACGGACTAGCGATTTCGGCAAAAACATTCAGTACTTC. This translates into CASSRTSDFGKNIQYF. This sequence joins TRBV18 and TRBJ2-4, with 9 bases aligning to TRBD2. The CDR3 runs to 16 residues. Germline values: CDR1 KGHSH, CDR2 LQKENI. Germline trimming cut 4 bases from V and 3 bases from J; bases unmatched to any gene: 7.

J is TRBJ2-5 and V is TRBV6-5; a possible D gene is TRBD1 (6 bases). The CDR3 is made up of 15 amino acids. From germline, CDR1 is MNHEY and CDR2 SVGAGI. V lost 6 bases, J lost 0 bases, and 14 bases lay in between. The CDR3 DNA reads as TGTGCCAGCAGCCGGGGACACCCGTACCAAGAGACCCAGTACTTC. As protein: CASSRGHPYQETQYF.

This clone was counted between two and nine times. The J gene is TRBJ1-5, the V gene TRBV7-9; D possibly corresponds to TRBD1 (5 bases). Germline-derived CDR1 and CDR2 are SEHNR and FQNEAQ (reference sequence). V lost 0 bases and J lost 0, with 15 bases in between. CDR3 length equals 18 residues. The chain's CDR3 is CASSLAAGMWDSNQPQHF. CDR3 DNA sequence: TGTGCCAGCAGCTTAGCCGCAGGGATGTGGGATAGCAATCAGCCCCAGCATTTT.

The chain has TRBV5-4 and TRBJ2-3, with TRBD1 matching 8 bases. Losses at the gene ends were 6 bases for V and 0 bases for J; bases not matched to a gene: 6. CDR3 size: 15 residues. The germline V gene has CDR1 SGHNT and CDR2 YYREEE (reference sequence). For the CDR3, the DNA is TGTGCCAGCACCAGATGGGACAGGAGCACAGATACGCAGTATTTT. This sequence encodes CASTRWDRSTDTQYF. The complete variable domain, with remaining parts taken from reference TRBV5-4 and TRBJ2-3, reads ETGVTQSPTHLIKTRGQQVTLRCSSQSGHNTVSWYQQALGQGPQFIFQYYREEENGRGNFPPRFSGLQFPNYSSELNVNALELDDSALYLCASTRWDRSTDTQYFGPGTRLTVL.

This chain connects TRBV4-1 to TRBJ2-1; perhaps TRBD1 as D (6 bases). Per the germline V gene, CDR1 is MGHRA and CDR2 is YSYEKL. The length of the CDR3 is 15 residues. With 6 bases removed from V and 9 bases from J, the gap between germline ends came to 21 bases. CDR3 DNA sequence: TGCGCCAGCAGTTCTCCCCCCCAGGGGAAAACTGAGCAGTTCTTC. This encodes CASSSPPQGKTEQFF.

The gene calls are TRBV4-3 and TRBJ2-5; D not resolved. The length of the CDR3 is 13 residues. Trimming took 0 bases from V and 5 from J, leaving 7 bases between them. Germline assignment: CDR1 LGHNA and CDR2 YSLEER. The CDR3 sequence: CASSQDRRETQYF. The CDR3 nucleotides read TGCGCCAGCAGCCAAGATCGCAGGGAGACCCAGTACTTC.